A selection of T cell receptor beta chains follows, all from one sample in a study of blood T cell repertoires in COVID-19. Some clones are missing from TCRdb's copy, which holds only in-frame ones; the method was immunoSEQ multiplex PCR. The sample contains around 480,000 clones, approximately 90% of which appear only once. The sequenced sample consisted of PBMCs or T cells enriched from blood (not recorded which). The source of these receptors is a woman between 18 and 30 years old who had recovered from COVID-19. Both conserved end residues are part of each CDR3. The D gene is left open where the match is weak. Clone size is given for some rows only: seen once, a few or many times, or a class if the clone is expanded.

V gene	D gene	clone size	CDR3 length	J gene	CDR3 protein	CDR3 DNA
TRBV28	NA	NA	17	TRBJ2-6	CASKKTDRLSRANVLTF	TGTGCCAGCAAAAAAACCGACAGGCTATCGAGGGCCAACGTCCTGACTTTC
TRBV6-5	NA	NA	13	TRBJ2-3	CASRERNTDTQYF	TGTGCCAGCAGGGAGCGGAACACAGATACGCAGTATTTT
TRBV21-1	NA	NA	12	TRBJ1-2	CASERDPYGYTF	TGTGCCAGCGAGAGGGATCCCTATGGCTACACCTTC
TRBV5-1	TRBD1	NA	16	TRBJ2-3	CASSPEGDSYTDTQYF	TGCGCCAGCAGCCCCGAGGGGGACAGCTACACAGATACGCAGTATTTT
TRBV2	TRBD1	once	15	TRBJ1-5	CASSEGQGWDQPQHF	TGTGCCAGCAGTGAGGGACAGGGGTGGGATCAGCCCCAGCATTTT
TRBV18	NA	NA	11	TRBJ1-2	CASSQGYGYTF	TGTGCCAGCTCCCAGGGTTACGGCTACACCTTC
TRBV2	NA	NA	14	TRBJ1-1	CASSDGQLNTEAFF	TGTGCCAGCAGTGATGGACAGCTGAACACTGAAGCTTTCTTT
TRBV7-9	TRBD1	NA	12	TRBJ1-1	CASSTTDRAAFF	TGTGCCAGCAGCACCACGGACAGGGCCGCTTTCTTT
TRBV6-6	TRBD1	NA	17	TRBJ1-5	CASIRDRVGFGNQPQHF	TGTGCCAGCATTCGGGACAGGGTAGGTTTTGGCAATCAGCCCCAGCATTTT
TRBV2	NA	NA	12	TRBJ2-1	CASSELAERRFF	TGTGCCAGCAGTGAACTAGCCGAGAGGCGGTTCTTC
TRBV24-1	TRBD2	NA	16	TRBJ2-3	CATSDSGLAGEVTQYF	TGTGCCACCAGTGATTCGGGACTAGCGGGGGAGGTTACGCAGTATTTT
TRBV27	TRBD1	NA	13	TRBJ2-7	CASSTGTGAEQYF	TGTGCCAGCAGCACCGGGACAGGGGCCGAGCAGTACTTC
TRBV7-6	TRBD2	NA	18	TRBJ2-3	CASSSTLAGGTFTDTQYF	TGTGCCAGCAGCTCCACTCTAGCGGGGGGGACGTTTACAGATACGCAGTATTTT
TRBV5-5	TRBD1	NA	14	TRBJ2-7	CASSLIGQGNEQYF	TGTGCCAGCAGCTTGATCGGACAGGGCAACGAGCAGTACTTC
TRBV3-1/TRBV3-2	TRBD2	NA	17	TRBJ2-5	CASSQVTSGGAQETQYF	TGTGCCAGCAGCCAAGTAACTAGCGGGGGGGCACAAGAGACCCAGTACTTC
TRBV10-1	TRBD2	NA	18	TRBJ2-6	CASSEPSGVSSGANVLTF	TGCGCCAGCAGTGAGCCTAGCGGGGTCAGCTCTGGGGCCAACGTCCTGACTTTC
TRBV3-1/TRBV3-2	NA	NA	15	TRBJ2-1	CASSQGDFRAGEQFF	TGTGCCAGCAGCCAAGGGGACTTTAGGGCAGGAGAGCAGTTCTTC
TRBV2	TRBD1	NA	15	TRBJ1-2	CASRGGTGRTYGYTF	TGTGCCAGCAGAGGCGGGACAGGGAGGACCTATGGCTACACCTTC
TRBV6-6	NA	few	11	TRBJ2-7	CASSFRYEQYF	TGTGCCAGCAGTTTTCGGTACGAGCAGTACTTC
TRBV19	NA	NA	14	TRBJ1-2	CASSMVGEGDGYTF	TGTGCCAGTAGTATGGTGGGGGAGGGTGATGGCTACACCTTC
TRBV7-9	NA	NA	14	TRBJ1-4	CASSLNLENAKLFF	TGTGCCAGCAGCCTCAATCTTGAAAATGCGAAACTGTTTTTT
TRBV10-2	TRBD1	NA	14	TRBJ2-7	CASSASGQIYEQYF	TGCGCCAGCAGTGCGTCGGGACAGATATACGAGCAGTACTTC
TRBV18	TRBD1	NA	18	TRBJ1-2	CASSRPSGGDQLSYGYTF	TGTGCCAGCTCACGGCCTTCAGGGGGCGACCAGCTTTCCTATGGCTACACCTTC
TRBV4-1	TRBD1	NA	18	TRBJ1-1	CASSQGTGGLFLNTEAFF	TGCGCCAGCAGCCAGGGGACAGGGGGTTTATTCTTGAACACTGAAGCTTTCTTT
TRBV5-1	TRBD1	few	15	TRBJ1-1	CASSDRGLKDTEAFF	TGCGCCAGCAGCGACAGGGGGCTAAAAGACACTGAAGCTTTCTTT
TRBV7-8	NA	NA	16	TRBJ1-3	CASSSQGGQPGNTIYF	TGTGCCAGCAGCTCCCAGGGTGGACAGCCTGGAAACACCATATATTTT
TRBV19	NA	NA	12	TRBJ1-2	CASSSRAHGYTF	TGTGCCAGTAGTAGCAGGGCCCATGGCTACACCTTC
TRBV12-3/TRBV12-4	NA	NA	13	TRBJ1-4	CASHGAGDEKLFF	TGTGCCAGCCATGGGGCAGGCGATGAAAAACTGTTTTTT
TRBV3-1/TRBV3-2	NA	once	13	TRBJ1-1	CASSQDWNTEAFF	TGTGCCAGCAGCCAAGACTGGAACACTGAAGCTTTCTTT